This T cell receptor beta chain originates from a study of T cell changes during pregnancy in multiple sclerosis. Sequenced by immunoSEQ multiplex PCR; TCRdb stores in-frame clones only, minus some. The table lists tens of thousands of clones, 90% to 95% of them singletons, with less than 0.85% in the top ten. V was pared by 1 base and J by 15 bases, with 9 bases of the junction left unmatched. Germline CDR1 reads MNHNS; CDR2 reads SASEGT. CDR3 length: 13 amino acids. The chain combines TRBV6-1 with TRBJ2-1; 7 bases fit TRBD2. The sequencing used peripheral blood, collected in the third trimester of pregnancy. The sequence came from a female donor in good health, enrolled as a control in a pregnancy study. CDR3 loop: CASSEGIRGGRFF. In nucleotides, the CDR3 is TGTGCCAGCAGTGAAGGTATTCGGGGAGGGAGGTTCTTC.